This TCR beta chain was documented in a study of T cells in tumors after PD-1 blockade. Study-level information: Some patients also took daily vismodegib 150 mg during anti-PD-1 treatment.

Between the trimmed V and J ends, which lost 8 bases and 4 bases, there was a span of 15 bases. The CDR3 runs 13 residues. Germline V lookup: CDR1 PRHDT, CDR2 FYEKMQ (reference sequence). The method was immunoSEQ multiplex PCR; TCRdb's version includes in-frame clones alone and lacks a portion of them. The profile covers thousands of clones, with around two thirds appearing a single time and roughly two thirds taken by the ten largest. Notes on this clone: A read error likely explains this, since a far larger clone differs by one base.

Sequences were derived from tumor tissue, sampled after anti-PD-1 treatment. The sequence came from a human donor with cutaneous squamous cell carcinoma. The rearrangement uses TRBV13 and TRBJ2-7; the D gene is possibly TRBD2 (7 bases). In DNA, the CDR3 is TGTGCCAGCCGCTGGGGGGGGCTGTACGAGCAGTACTTC. The encoded protein is CASRWGGLYEQYF.